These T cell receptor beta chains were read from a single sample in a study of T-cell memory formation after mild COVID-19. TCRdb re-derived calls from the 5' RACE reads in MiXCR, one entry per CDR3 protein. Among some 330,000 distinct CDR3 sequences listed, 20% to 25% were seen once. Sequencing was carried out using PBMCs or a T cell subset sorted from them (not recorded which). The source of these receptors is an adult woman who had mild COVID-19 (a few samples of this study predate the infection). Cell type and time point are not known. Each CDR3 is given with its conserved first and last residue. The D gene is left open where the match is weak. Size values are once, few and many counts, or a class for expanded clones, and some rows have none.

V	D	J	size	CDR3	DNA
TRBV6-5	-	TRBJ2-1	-	CASSYAQDNEQFF	TGTGCCAGCAGTTACGCACAAGACAATGAGCAGTTCTTC
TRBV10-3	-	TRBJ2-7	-	CAISEGEWTTYEQYF	TGTGCCATCAGTGAGGGGGAATGGACCACCTACGAGCAGTACTTC
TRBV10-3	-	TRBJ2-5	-	CAISEPNQETQYF	TGTGCCATCAGTGAGCCTAACCAAGAGACCCAGTACTTC
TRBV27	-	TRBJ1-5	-	CASRPSGSNQPQHF	TGTGCCAGCAGACCCAGTGGAAGCAATCAGCCCCAGCATTTT
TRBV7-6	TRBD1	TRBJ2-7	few	CASSLGISDRAYEQYF	TGTGCCAGCAGCTTAGGGATCTCGGACAGGGCCTACGAGCAGTACTTC
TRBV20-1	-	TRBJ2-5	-	CSARKPRAQYF	TGCAGTGCTAGAAAACCCCGGGCCCAGTACTTC
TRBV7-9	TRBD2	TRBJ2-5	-	CASSRSSGMETQYF	TGTGCCAGCAGCCGCTCTAGCGGTATGGAGACCCAGTACTTC
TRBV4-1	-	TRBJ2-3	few	CASSLQGGSTDTQYF	TGCGCCAGCAGCCTTCAGGGTGGGAGCACAGATACGCAGTATTTT
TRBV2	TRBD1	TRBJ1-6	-	CASRTGQGAAPLHF	TGTGCCAGCAGGACAGGACAGGGGGCCGCGCCCCTCCACTTT
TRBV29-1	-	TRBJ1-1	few	CSVEINEAFF	TGCAGCGTTGAAATCAATGAAGCTTTCTTT
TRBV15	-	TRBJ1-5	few	CATQGGGNQPQHF	TGTGCCACTCAAGGGGGGGGCAATCAGCCCCAGCATTTT
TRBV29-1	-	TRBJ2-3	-	CSPTEAPILSTDTQYF	TGCAGTCCCACGGAGGCCCCGATCCTCAGTACAGATACGCAGTATTTT
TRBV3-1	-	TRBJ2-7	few	CASSQDHSDLWYEQYF	TGTGCCAGCAGCCAAGATCACAGTGATCTTTGGTACGAGCAGTACTTC
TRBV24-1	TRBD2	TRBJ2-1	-	CATSGISGMSGNEQFF	TGTGCCACCAGTGGCATTAGCGGGATGTCAGGCAATGAGCAGTTCTTC
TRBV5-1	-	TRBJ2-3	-	CASSLEDHPTDTQYF	TGCGCCAGCAGCTTGGAGGACCACCCCACAGATACGCAGTATTTT
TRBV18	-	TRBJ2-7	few	CASSPSEGGGFEQYF	TGTGCCAGCTCACCATCCGAGGGGGGTGGGTTCGAGCAGTACTTC
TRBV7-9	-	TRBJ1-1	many	CASSPESRNTEAFF	TGTGCCAGCAGCCCAGAGAGTAGGAACACTGAAGCTTTCTTT
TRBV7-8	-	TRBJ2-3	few	CASSWWYSTDTQYF	TGTGCCAGCTCATGGTGGTATAGCACAGATACGCAGTATTTT
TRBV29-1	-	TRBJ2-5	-	CSVGPEETQYF	TGCAGCGTTGGCCCCGAAGAGACCCAGTACTTC
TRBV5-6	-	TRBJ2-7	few	CASSSPRTGYEQYF	TGTGCCAGCAGCTCACCCCGGACTGGCTACGAGCAGTACTTC
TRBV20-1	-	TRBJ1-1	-	CSARSRTVVVTAFF	TGCAGTGCTAGATCCCGGACGGTGGTAGTGACGGCTTTCTTT
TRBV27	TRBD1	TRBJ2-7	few	CASSSPWTGGEYEQYF	TGTGCCAGCAGTAGCCCTTGGACAGGGGGGGAGTACGAGCAGTACTTC
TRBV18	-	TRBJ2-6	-	CASSPASSGANVLTF	TGTGCCAGCTCGCCAGCGAGCTCTGGGGCCAACGTCCTGACTTTC
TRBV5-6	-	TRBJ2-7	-	CASSNRWGSSYEQYF	TGTGCCAGCAGCAATCGGTGGGGAAGCTCCTACGAGCAGTACTTC
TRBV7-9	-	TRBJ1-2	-	CASSLNPWGYTF	TGTGCCAGCAGCTTAAATCCTTGGGGCTACACCTTC
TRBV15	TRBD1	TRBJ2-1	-	CATSRATGPLYNEQFF	TGTGCCACCAGCAGAGCGACAGGGCCCCTGTACAATGAGCAGTTCTTC
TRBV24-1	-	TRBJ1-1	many	CATSNGASEAFF	TGTGCCACCAGTAATGGAGCGTCTGAAGCTTTCTTT
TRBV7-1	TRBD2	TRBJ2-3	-	CASSSTAGLDTQYF	TGTGCCAGCAGCTCAACAGCGGGGTTAGATACGCAGTATTTT
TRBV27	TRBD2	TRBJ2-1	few	CASTLLAGDDNEQFF	TGTGCCAGCACCCTACTAGCGGGAGACGACAATGAGCAGTTCTTC
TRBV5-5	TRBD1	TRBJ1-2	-	CASSERQGAPGYTF	TGTGCCAGCAGCGAAAGGCAGGGGGCCCCGGGCTACACCTTC
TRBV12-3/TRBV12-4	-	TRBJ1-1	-	CASSHTEAGKTEAFF	TGTGCCAGCAGCCATACAGAAGCGGGTAAAACTGAAGCTTTCTTT
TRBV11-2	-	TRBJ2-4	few	CASSLVRGWKNIQYF	TGTGCCAGCAGCTTAGTGCGGGGTTGGAAGAACATTCAGTACTTC
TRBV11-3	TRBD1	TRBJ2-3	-	CASSLPHMTGALTDTQYF	TGTGCCAGCAGCTTACCTCATATGACAGGGGCCCTCACAGATACGCAGTATTTT
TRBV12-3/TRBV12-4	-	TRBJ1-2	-	CASSWGHRSYGYTF	TGTGCCAGCAGCTGGGGTCACCGGAGCTATGGCTACACCTTC
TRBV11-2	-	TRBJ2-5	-	CASSLGGTGETQYF	TGTGCCAGCAGCTTAGGCGGGACCGGCGAGACCCAGTACTTC
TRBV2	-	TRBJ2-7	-	CASSGVQDYEQYF	TGTGCCAGCAGTGGGGTCCAGGATTACGAGCAGTACTTC
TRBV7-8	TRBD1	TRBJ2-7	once	CASSLPRQGRGEQYF	TGTGCCAGCAGCTTACCCCGACAGGGGAGAGGCGAGCAGTACTTC
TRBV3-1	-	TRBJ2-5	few	CASSLRLVVQETQYF	TGTGCCAGCAGCCTCCGACTAGTCGTACAAGAGACCCAGTACTTC
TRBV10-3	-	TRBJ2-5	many	CAISEFYPGRKQETQYF	TGTGCCATCAGTGAGTTCTACCCAGGGCGAAAGCAAGAGACCCAGTACTTC
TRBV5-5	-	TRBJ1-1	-	CASRGGQSPEAFF	TGTGCCAGCAGAGGTGGGCAGAGCCCTGAAGCTTTCTTT
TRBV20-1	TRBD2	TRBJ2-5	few	CSASVTAGGETQYF	TGCAGTGCTAGTGTGACGGCGGGGGGAGAGACCCAGTACTTC